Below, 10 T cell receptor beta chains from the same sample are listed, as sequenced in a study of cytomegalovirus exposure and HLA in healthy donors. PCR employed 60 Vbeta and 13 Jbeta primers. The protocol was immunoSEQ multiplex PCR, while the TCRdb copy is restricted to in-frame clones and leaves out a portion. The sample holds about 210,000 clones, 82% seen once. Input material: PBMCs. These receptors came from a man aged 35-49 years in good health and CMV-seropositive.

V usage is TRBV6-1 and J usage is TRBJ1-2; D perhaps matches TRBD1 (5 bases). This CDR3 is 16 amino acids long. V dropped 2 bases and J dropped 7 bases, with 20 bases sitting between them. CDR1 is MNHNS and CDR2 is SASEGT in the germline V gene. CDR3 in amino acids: CASSETPTGPSGGYTF. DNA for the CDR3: TGTGCCAGCAGTGAAACCCCCACAGGCCCTTCTGGTGGCTACACCTTC.

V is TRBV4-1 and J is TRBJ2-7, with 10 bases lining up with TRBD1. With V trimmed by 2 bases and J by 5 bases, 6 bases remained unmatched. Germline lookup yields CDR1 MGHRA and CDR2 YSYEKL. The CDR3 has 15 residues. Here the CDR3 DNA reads TGCGCCAGCAGCCAAAGGTGGACAGGGGGTGACGAGCAGTACTTC. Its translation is CASSQRWTGGDEQYF.

This CDR3 reads CASSDQVFFTDTQYF. Here the CDR3 DNA reads TGTGCCAGCAGTGATCAGGTTTTTTTCACAGATACGCAGTATTTT. The chain carries TRBV2 and TRBJ2-3; no clear D gene. Germline V CDR1 and CDR2: SNHLY, FYNNEI. The length of the CDR3 is 15 residues. V was trimmed by 3 bases and J by 2 bases, leaving 12 bases between them.

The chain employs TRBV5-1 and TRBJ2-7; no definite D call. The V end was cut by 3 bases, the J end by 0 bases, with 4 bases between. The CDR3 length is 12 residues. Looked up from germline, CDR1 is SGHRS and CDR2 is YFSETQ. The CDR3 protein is CASSSRSYEQYF. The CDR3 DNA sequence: TGCGCCAGCAGCTCTCGCTCCTACGAGCAGTACTTC. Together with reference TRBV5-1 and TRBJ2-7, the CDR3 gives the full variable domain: KAGVTQTPRYLIKTRGQQVTLSCSPISGHRSVSWYQQTPGQGLQFLFEYFSETQRNKGNFPGRFSGRQFSNSRSEMNVSTLELGDSALYLCASSSRSYEQYFGPGTRLTVT.

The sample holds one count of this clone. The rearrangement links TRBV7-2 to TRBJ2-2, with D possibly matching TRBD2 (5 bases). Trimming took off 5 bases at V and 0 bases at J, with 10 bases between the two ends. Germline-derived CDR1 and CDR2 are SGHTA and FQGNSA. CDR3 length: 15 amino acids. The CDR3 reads CASSGRGANTGELFF. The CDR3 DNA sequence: TGTGCCAGCAGCGGACGGGGAGCGAACACCGGGGAGCTGTTTTTT. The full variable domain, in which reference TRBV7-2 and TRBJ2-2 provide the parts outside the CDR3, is GAGVSQSPSNKVTEKGKDVELRCDPISGHTALYWYRQSLGQGLEFLIYFQGNSAPDKSGLPSDRFSAERTGGSVSTLTIQRTQQEDSAVYLCASSGRGANTGELFFGEGSRLTVL.

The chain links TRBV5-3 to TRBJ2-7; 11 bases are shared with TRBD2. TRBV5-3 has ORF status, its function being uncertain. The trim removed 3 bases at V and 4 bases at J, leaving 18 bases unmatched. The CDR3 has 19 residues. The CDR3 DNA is TGTGCCAGAAGCTCGAGGACTAGCGGGTTCCCTAGGCGGGTTTACGAGCAGTACGTC. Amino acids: CARSSRTSGFPRRVYEQYV.

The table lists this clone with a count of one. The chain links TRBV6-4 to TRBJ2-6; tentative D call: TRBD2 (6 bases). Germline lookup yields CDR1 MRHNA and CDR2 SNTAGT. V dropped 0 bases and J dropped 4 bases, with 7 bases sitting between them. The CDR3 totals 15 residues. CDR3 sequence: CASSDSGRGANVLTF. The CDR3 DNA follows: TGTGCCAGCAGTGACTCCGGGAGAGGGGCCAACGTCCTGACTTTC.

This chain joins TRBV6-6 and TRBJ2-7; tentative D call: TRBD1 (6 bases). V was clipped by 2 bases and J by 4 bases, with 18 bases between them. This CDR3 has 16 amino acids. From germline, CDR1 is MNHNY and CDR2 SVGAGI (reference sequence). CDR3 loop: CASSYGTGRGRYEQYF. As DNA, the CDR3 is TGTGCCAGCAGTTACGGGACGGGCAGGGGTAGGTACGAGCAGTACTTC.

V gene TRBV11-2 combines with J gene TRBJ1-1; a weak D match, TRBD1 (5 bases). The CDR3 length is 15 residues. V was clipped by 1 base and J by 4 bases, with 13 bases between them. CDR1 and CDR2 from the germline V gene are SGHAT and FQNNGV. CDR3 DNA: TGTGCCAGCAGCTTAGGAGCGGGGCTCGGCACTGAAGCTTTCTTT. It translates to CASSLGAGLGTEAFF.

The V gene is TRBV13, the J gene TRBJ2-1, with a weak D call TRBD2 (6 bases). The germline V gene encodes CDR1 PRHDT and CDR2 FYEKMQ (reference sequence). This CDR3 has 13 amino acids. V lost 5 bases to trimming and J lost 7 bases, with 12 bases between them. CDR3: CASSSRLENEQFF. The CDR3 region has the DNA TGTGCCAGCAGCAGCAGACTAGAAAATGAGCAGTTCTTC.